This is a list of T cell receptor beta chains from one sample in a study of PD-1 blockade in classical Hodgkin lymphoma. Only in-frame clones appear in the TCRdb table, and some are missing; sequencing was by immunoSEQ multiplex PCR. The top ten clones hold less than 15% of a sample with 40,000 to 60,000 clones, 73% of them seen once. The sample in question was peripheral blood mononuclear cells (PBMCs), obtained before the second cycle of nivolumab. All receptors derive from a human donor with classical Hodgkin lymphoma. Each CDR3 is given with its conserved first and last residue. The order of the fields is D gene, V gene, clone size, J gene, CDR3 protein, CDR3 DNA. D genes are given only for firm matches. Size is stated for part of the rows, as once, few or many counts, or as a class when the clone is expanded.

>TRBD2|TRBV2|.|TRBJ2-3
CASSAGLATDTQYF
TGTGCCAGCAGTGCCGGACTAGCCACAGATACGCAGTATTTT
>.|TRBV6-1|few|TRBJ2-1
CASSAHVRDRYHEQFF
TGTGCCAGCAGTGCCCATGTACGGGACCGCTACCATGAGCAGTTCTTC
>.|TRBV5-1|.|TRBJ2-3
CASSLAAGLTDTQYF
TGCGCCAGCAGCTTGGCGGCAGGGCTCACAGATACGCAGTATTTT
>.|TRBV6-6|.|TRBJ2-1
CASSYKSLSSYNEQFF
TGTGCCAGCAGTTACAAGTCACTTAGCTCCTACAATGAGCAGTTCTTC
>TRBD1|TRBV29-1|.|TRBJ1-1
CSVEEQGITEAFF
TGCAGCGTTGAGGAACAGGGGATTACTGAAGCTTTCTTT
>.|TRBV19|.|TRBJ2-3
CASNLGRAGPPPHADTQYF
TGTGCCAGTAATCTGGGTCGGGCGGGGCCTCCCCCACACGCAGATACGCAGTATTTT
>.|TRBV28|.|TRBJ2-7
CASSSYSSGHEQYF
TGTGCCAGCAGTTCATATAGTTCTGGCCACGAGCAGTACTTC
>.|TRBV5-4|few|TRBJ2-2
CASRTIDRAGELFF
TGTGCCAGCAGGACTATCGATAGGGCCGGGGAGCTGTTTTTT
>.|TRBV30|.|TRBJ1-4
CAWSSGGGEKLFF
TGTGCCTGGAGTTCGGGGGGTGGCGAAAAACTGTTTTTT
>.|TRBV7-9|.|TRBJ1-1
CASSFSPSSAPATEAFF
TGTGCCAGCAGTTTCTCTCCCTCTTCTGCCCCTGCCACTGAAGCTTTCTTT
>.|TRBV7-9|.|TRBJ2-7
CAGSFFLLGQGNEQYF
TGTGCCGGCAGTTTCTTCCTTCTAGGGCAGGGAAACGAGCAGTACTTC
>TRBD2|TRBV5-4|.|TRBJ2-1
CASPPNSGLAGNNEQFF
TGTGCCAGTCCACCGAACTCAGGACTAGCGGGGAACAATGAGCAGTTCTTC
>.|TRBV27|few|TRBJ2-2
CASSPRPTWNTGELFF
TGTGCCAGCAGTCCCCGCCCCACTTGGAACACCGGGGAGCTGTTTTTT
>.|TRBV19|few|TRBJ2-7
CATRLGGSNEQYF
TGTGCCACCCGACTAGGAGGGTCGAACGAGCAGTACTTC
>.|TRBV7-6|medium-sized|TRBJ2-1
CASSPGNYNEQFF
TGTGCCAGCAGCCCCGGGAACTACAATGAGCAGTTCTTC
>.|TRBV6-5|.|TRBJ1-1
CASSQLSLNTEAFF
TGTGCCAGCAGTCAACTCAGCCTCAACACTGAAGCTTTCTTT
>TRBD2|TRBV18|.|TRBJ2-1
CASSPTSGAYNEQFF
TGTGCCAGCTCTCCTACTAGCGGGGCATACAATGAGCAGTTCTTC
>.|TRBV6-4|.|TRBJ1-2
CASSDRGGYTF
TGTGCCAGCAGTGACAGGGGTGGCTACACCTTC
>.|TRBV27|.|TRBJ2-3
CASSSALGTDTQYF
TGTGCCAGCAGTTCCGCGTTAGGCACAGATACGCAGTATTTT
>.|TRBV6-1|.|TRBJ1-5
CASSEAFDQPQHF
TGTGCCAGCAGTGAAGCGTTTGACCAGCCCCAGCATTTT
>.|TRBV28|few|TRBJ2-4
CASRSGGAKNIQYF
TGTGCCAGCAGAAGTGGGGGGGCCAAAAACATTCAGTACTTC
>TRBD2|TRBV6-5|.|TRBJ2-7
CASSYSTSGRGEQYF
TGTGCCAGCAGTTACTCCACTAGCGGGAGAGGAGAGCAGTACTTC
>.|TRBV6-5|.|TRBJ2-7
CASSISGFSYEQYF
TGTGCCAGCAGTATCAGTGGTTTTTCCTACGAGCAGTACTTC
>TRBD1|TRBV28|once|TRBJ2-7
CASSLYRGESYEQYF
TGTGCCAGCAGTTTATACAGGGGGGAGTCCTACGAGCAGTACTTC
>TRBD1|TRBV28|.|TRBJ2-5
CASTQGQGRRSQYF
TGTGCCAGCACCCAAGGACAGGGGCGAAGGTCCCAGTACTTC
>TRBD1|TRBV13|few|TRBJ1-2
CASSLGQAPNYGYTF
TGTGCCAGCAGCCTTGGACAGGCACCCAACTATGGCTACACCTTC
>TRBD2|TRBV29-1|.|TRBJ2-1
CSIGAGDNEQFF
TGCAGCATTGGAGCGGGGGACAATGAGCAGTTCTTC
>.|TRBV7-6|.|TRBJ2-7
CASSPDFAYEQYF
TGTGCCAGCAGCCCCGACTTCGCCTACGAGCAGTACTTC
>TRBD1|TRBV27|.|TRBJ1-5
CASSQQGARDQPQHF
TGTGCCAGCAGTCAACAGGGGGCGCGGGATCAGCCCCAGCATTTT
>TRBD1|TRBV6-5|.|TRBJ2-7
CASRDRLYEQYF
TGTGCCAGCCGGGACAGACTGTACGAGCAGTACTTC
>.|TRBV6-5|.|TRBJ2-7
CASSYSGSLEQYF
TGTGCCAGCAGTTACTCTGGATCCCTCGAGCAGTACTTC
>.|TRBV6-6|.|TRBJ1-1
CASSYGAASNTEAFF
TGTGCCAGCAGTTACGGGGCAGCTTCGAACACTGAAGCTTTCTTT
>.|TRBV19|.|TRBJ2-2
CASRAGTPTGELFF
TGTGCCAGTAGGGCCGGGACTCCGACCGGGGAGCTGTTTTTT
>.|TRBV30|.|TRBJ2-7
CAWGTGLYYEQYF
TGTGCCTGGGGGACTGGCCTTTACTACGAGCAGTACTTC
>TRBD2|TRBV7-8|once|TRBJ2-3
CASSLVGLASTDTQYF
TGTGCCAGCAGCTTAGTGGGACTAGCAAGCACAGATACGCAGTATTTT
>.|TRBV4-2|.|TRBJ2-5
CASSQDLAYPQYF
TGTGCCAGCAGCCAAGATCTTGCGTATCCCCAGTACTTC
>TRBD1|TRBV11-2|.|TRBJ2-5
CASSLIGQGLGKETQYF
TGTGCCAGCAGCTTAATAGGACAGGGGCTCGGGAAAGAGACCCAGTACTTC
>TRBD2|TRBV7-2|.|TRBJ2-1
CASIGTSGRAGEQFF
TGTGCCAGCATCGGGACTAGCGGGAGGGCGGGTGAGCAGTTCTTC
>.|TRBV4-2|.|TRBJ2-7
CASSQVGNEQYF
TGTGCCAGCAGCCAAGTGGGAAACGAGCAGTACTTC
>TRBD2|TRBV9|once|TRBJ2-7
CASSLSPQAGGSTYEQYF
TGTGCCAGCAGCCTATCCCCCCAAGCGGGAGGGTCAACCTACGAGCAGTACTTC
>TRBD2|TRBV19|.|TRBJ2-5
CASTSLTSGSGTQYF
TGTGCCAGTACCTCTTTGACTAGCGGGAGCGGGACCCAGTACTTC
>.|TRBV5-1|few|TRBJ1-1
CASSLKYGVEAFF
TGCGCCAGCAGCTTGAAATACGGGGTTGAAGCTTTCTTT
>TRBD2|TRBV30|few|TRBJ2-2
CAWSVRGRALVGELFF
TGTGCCTGGAGTGTCCGCGGGAGGGCCTTGGTCGGGGAGCTGTTTTTT
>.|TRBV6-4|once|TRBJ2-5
CAIAERGILPETQYF
TGTGCCATCGCTGAAAGGGGGATTCTCCCAGAGACCCAGTACTTC
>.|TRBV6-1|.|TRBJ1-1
CATKIGGRTEAFF
TGTGCCACCAAAATAGGAGGGCGCACTGAAGCTTTCTTT
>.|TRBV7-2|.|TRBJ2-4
CASSLYGGHTSHPYF
TGTGCCAGCAGCTTATATGGGGGACACACGTCCCACCCTTACTTC
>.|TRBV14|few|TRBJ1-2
CASSQDLGAGYTF
TGTGCCAGCAGCCAAGATTTGGGAGCTGGCTACACCTTC
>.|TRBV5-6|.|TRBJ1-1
CASSLFNRPGVAFF
TGTGCCAGCAGCTTGTTTAATCGGCCAGGGGTGGCTTTCTTT
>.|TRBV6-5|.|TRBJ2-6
CASSYSGSGANVLTF
TGTGCCAGCAGTTACTCCGGGTCTGGGGCCAACGTCCTGACTTTC
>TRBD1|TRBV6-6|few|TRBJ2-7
CASKGTGGGYEQYF
TGTGCCAGCAAAGGGACAGGGGGCGGCTACGAGCAGTACTTC
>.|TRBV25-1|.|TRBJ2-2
CASYFVGELFF
TGTGCCAGCTACTTCGTCGGGGAGCTGTTTTTT
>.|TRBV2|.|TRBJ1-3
CASSDRALSGNTIYF
TGTGCCAGCAGTGACAGGGCACTCTCTGGAAACACCATATATTTT